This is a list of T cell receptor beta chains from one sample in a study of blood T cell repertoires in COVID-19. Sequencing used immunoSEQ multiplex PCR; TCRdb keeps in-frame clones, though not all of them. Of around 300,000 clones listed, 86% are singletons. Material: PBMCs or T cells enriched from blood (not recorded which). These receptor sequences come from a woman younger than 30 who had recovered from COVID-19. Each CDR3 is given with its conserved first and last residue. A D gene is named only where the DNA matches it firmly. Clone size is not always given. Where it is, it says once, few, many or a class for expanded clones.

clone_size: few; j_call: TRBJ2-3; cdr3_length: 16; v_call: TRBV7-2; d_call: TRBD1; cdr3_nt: TGTGCCAGCAGCTTAGATTCCAGGGGGCTATCAGATACGCAGTATTTT; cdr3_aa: CASSLDSRGLSDTQYF
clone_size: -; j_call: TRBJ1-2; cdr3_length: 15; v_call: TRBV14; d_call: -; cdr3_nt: TGTGCCAGCAGCCAAGGCGCAACTCAAGTATATGGCTACACCTTC; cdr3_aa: CASSQGATQVYGYTF
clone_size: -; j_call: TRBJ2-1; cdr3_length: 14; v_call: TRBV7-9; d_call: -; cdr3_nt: TGTGCCAGCAGCTTAGCTGTGCGGAGTAATGAGCAGTTCTTC; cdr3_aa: CASSLAVRSNEQFF
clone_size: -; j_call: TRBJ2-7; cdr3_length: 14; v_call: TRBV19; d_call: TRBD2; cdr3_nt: TGTGCCAGTAGTATAAGGCGGGAGTCCTACGAGCAGTACTTC; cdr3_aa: CASSIRRESYEQYF
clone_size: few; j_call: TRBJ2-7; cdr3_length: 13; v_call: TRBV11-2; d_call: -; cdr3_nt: TGTGCCAGCAGCTTATTTCGTTATTACGAGCAGTACTTC; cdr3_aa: CASSLFRYYEQYF
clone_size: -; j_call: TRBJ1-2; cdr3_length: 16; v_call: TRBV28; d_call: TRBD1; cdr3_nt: TGTGCCAGCAGTTTAACAGGGGGCGAATTCGTCGAGGGCTACACCTTC; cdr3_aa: CASSLTGGEFVEGYTF
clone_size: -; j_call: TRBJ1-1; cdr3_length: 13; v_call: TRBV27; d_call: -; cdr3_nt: TGTGCCAGCAGTTTAGGCAGATACACTGAAGCTTTCTTT; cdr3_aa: CASSLGRYTEAFF
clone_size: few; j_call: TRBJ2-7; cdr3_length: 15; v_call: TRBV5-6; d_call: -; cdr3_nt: TGTGCCAGCAGCTCGTCGGGACTCGGGGTCTACGAGCAGTACTTC; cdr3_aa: CASSSSGLGVYEQYF
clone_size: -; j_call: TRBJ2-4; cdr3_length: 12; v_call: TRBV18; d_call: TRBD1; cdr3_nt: TGTTCGAGCCGGGACAGCAAAAACATTCAGTACTTC; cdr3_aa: CSSRDSKNIQYF
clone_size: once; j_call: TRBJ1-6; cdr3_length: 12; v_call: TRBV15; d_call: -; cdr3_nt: TGTGCCACCAGCAGAGATGACGGGGTCCTCCACTTT; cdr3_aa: CATSRDDGVLHF
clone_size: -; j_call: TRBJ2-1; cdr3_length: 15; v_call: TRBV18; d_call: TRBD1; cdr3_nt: TGTGCCAGCTCATCGTCCGGACAGGGGGCAAATGAGCAGTTCTTC; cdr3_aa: CASSSSGQGANEQFF
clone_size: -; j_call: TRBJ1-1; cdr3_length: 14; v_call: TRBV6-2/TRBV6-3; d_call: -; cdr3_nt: TGTGCCAGCAGTTATCGCGGGGTGGGGGCTGAAGCTTTCTTT; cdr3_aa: CASSYRGVGAEAFF
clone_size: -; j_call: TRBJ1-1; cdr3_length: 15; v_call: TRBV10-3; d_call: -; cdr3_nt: TGTGCCATCAGTGAGGTTGGAGGGGAGGACACTGAAGCTTTCTTT; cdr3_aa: CAISEVGGEDTEAFF
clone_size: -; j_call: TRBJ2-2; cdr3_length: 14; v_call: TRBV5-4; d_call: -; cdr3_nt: TGTGCCAGCAGAAAGGCGGGGAACACCGGGGAGCTGTTTTTT; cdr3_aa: CASRKAGNTGELFF
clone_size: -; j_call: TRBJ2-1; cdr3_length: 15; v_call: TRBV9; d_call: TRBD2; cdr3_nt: TGTGCCAGCAGCGTAGGAAGCGGGAGGGCCTTTGAGCAGTTCTTC; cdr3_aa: CASSVGSGRAFEQFF
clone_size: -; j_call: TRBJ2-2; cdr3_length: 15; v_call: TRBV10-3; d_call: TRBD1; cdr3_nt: TGTGCCATCAGTGACCCGGGACAGCCCCACGGGGAGCTGTTTTTT; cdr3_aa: CAISDPGQPHGELFF
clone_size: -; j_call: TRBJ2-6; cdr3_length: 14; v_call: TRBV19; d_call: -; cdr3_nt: TGTGCCAGTAGTATTAACTCTGGGGCCAACGTCCTGACTTTC; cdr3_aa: CASSINSGANVLTF
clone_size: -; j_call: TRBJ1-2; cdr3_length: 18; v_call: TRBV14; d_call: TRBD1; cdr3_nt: TGTGCCAGCAGCCAAGATTCCCCGGGACAGGGGCCGAACTATGGCTACACCTTC; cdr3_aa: CASSQDSPGQGPNYGYTF
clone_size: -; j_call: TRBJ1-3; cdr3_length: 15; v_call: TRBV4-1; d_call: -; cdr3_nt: TGCGCCAGCAGCGAAGAAAGAGGTCTCGGAAACACCATATATTTT; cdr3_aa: CASSEERGLGNTIYF
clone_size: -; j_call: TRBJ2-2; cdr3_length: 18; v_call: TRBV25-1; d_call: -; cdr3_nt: TGTGCCAGCAGTGAATACTACAGAGAACCTTCTGACACCGGGGAGCTGTTTTTT; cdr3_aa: CASSEYYREPSDTGELFF
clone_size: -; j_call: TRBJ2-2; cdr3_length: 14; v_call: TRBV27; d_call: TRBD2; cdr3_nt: TGTGCCAGCAGTCACTCTAGCGGCACCGGGGAGCTGTTTTTT; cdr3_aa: CASSHSSGTGELFF
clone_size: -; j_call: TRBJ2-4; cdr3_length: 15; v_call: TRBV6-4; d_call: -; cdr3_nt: TGTGCCAGCAGCCCACTAGGGCTAGCCAAAAACATTCAGTACTTC; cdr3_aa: CASSPLGLAKNIQYF
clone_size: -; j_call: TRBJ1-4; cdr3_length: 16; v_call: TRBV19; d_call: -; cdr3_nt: TGTGCCAGTAGTATTCCCCGCCAGGCAACTAATGAAAAACTGTTTTTT; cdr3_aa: CASSIPRQATNEKLFF
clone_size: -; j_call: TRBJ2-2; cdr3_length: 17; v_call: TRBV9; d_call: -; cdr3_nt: TGTGCCAGCAGCGTAGCAACAGGACGATCGAACACCGGGGAGCTGTTTTTT; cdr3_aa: CASSVATGRSNTGELFF
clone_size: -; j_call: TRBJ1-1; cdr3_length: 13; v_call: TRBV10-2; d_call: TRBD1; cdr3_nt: TGCGCCACCGACAGGGGGCCAGACACTGAAGCTTTCTTT; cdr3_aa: CATDRGPDTEAFF
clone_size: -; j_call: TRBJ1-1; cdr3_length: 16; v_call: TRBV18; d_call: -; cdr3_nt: TGTGCCAGCTCACCACCGGGGACATTAGGGGACACTGAAGCTTTCTTT; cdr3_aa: CASSPPGTLGDTEAFF
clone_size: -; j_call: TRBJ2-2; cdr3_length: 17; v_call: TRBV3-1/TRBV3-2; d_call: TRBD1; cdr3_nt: TGTGCCAGCAGTCGGACCGGGACAGGGGCCAACACCGGGGAGCTGTTTTTT; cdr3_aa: CASSRTGTGANTGELFF
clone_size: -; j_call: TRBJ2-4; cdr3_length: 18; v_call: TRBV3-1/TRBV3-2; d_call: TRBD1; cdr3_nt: TGTGCCAGCAGCCAAGAGACAGGGTGGTTACAAGCCAAAAACATTCAGTACTTC; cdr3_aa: CASSQETGWLQAKNIQYF
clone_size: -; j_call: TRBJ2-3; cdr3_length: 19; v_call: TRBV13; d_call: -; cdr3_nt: TGTGCCAGCAGCTTTTGGGTGGGTCTTCACCGGGAAAACACAGATACGCAGTATTTT; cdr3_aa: CASSFWVGLHRENTDTQYF
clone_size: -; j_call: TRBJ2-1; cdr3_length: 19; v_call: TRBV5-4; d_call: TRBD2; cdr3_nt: TGTGCCAGCAACTTATATCTGAAGACCGGGACTAGCGGGGGAAATGAGCAGTTCTTC; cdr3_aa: CASNLYLKTGTSGGNEQFF
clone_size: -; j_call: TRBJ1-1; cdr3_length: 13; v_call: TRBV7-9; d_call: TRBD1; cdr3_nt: TGTGCCAGCAGCAGACAGGGGAACACTGAAGCTTTCTTT; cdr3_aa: CASSRQGNTEAFF
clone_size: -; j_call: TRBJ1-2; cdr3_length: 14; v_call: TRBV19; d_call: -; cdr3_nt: TGTGCCAGTAGTCGAACGTTACCACATAATGGCTACACCTTC; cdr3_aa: CASSRTLPHNGYTF
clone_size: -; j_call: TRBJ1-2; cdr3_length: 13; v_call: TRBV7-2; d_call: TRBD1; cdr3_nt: TGTGCCAGCAGCCCGACAGGGACAGTTGGCTACACCTTC; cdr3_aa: CASSPTGTVGYTF
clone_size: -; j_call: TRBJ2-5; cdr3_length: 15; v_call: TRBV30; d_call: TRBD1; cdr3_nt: TGTGCCTGGAGTCCCGGGACAGGGGTTCGTCAGACCCAGTACTTC; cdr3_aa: CAWSPGTGVRQTQYF
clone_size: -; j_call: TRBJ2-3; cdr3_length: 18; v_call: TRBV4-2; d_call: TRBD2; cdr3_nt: TGTGCCAGCAGCCAAGACGGGACTAGCGGCCATAGCACAGATACGCAGTATTTT; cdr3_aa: CASSQDGTSGHSTDTQYF
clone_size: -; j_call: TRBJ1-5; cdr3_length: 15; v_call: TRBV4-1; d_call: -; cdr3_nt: TGCGCCAGCAGCCAAGAGGTACAGGATAATCAGCCCCAGCATTTT; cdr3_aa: CASSQEVQDNQPQHF
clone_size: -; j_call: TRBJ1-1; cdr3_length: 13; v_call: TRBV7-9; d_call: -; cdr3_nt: TGTGCCAGCAGCCGCAAACAGGGCACTGAAGCTTTCTTT; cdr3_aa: CASSRKQGTEAFF
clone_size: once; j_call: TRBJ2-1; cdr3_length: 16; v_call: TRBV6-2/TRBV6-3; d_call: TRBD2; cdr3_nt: TGTGCCAGCAGTTACGCCCGGGACTACGCCACCAATGAGCAGTTCTTC; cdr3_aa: CASSYARDYATNEQFF
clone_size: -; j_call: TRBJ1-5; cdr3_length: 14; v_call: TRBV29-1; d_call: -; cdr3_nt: TGCAGCGTCGGTGGAGGGTATGGCAATCAGCCCCAGCATTTT; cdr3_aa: CSVGGGYGNQPQHF
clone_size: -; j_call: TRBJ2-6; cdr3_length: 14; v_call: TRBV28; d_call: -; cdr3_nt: TGTGCCAGCAGTTTTCATCGGGGGGCCAACGTCCTGACTTTC; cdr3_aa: CASSFHRGANVLTF
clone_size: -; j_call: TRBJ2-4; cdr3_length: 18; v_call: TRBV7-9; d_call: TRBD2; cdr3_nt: TGTGCCAGCAGCCCGGGACTAGCGGGAGAGTTAGCCAAAAACATTCAGTACTTC; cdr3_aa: CASSPGLAGELAKNIQYF
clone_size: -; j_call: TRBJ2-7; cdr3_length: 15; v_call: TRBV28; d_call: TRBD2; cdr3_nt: TGTGCCAGCAGTCAGCAGCGGGAGTTCGGTCTCGAGCAGTACTTC; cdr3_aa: CASSQQREFGLEQYF
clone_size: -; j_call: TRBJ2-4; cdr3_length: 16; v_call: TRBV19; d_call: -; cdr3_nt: TGTGCCAGTAGTATAGGCGCCGGGGAGAGGGCGGACATTCAGTACTTC; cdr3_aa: CASSIGAGERADIQYF
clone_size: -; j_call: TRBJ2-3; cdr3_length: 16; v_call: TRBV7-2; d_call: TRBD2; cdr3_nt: TGTGCCAGCAGCTTCGGACTAGCGGGGCGCACAGATACGCAGTATTTT; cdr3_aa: CASSFGLAGRTDTQYF
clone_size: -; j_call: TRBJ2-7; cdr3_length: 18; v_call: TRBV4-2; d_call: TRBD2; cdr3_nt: TGTGCCAGCAGCCAAGATGGGCTAGCGGGACTTACCTCCTACGAGCAGTACTTC; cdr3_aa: CASSQDGLAGLTSYEQYF
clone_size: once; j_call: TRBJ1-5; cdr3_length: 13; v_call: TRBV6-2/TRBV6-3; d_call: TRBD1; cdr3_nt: TGTGCCAGCAGTGGCACAGGGGGACAGCCCCAGCATTTT; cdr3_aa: CASSGTGGQPQHF
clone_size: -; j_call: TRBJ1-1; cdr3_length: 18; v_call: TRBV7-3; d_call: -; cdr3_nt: TGTGCCAGCAGCTCAGGGCCGATTGGGGGGGTCCGGTACACTGAAGCTTTCTTT; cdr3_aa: CASSSGPIGGVRYTEAFF